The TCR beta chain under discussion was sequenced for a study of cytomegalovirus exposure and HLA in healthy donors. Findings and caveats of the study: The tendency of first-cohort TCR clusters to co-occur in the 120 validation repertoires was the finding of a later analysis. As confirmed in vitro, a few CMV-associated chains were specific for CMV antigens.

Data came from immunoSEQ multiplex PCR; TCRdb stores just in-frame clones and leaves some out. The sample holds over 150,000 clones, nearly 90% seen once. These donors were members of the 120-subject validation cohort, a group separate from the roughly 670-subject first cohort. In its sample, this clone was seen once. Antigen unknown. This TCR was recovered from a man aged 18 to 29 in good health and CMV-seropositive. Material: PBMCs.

This chain's CDR3 is CASSHFPDSYGYTF. Written as DNA, the CDR3 is TGTGCCAGCAGCCATTTCCCCGACAGTTATGGCTACACCTTC. The chain couples TRBV14 to TRBJ1-2; TRBD1 is a possible D gene (5 bases). Trimming left V 3 bases short and J 5 bases short, with 13 bases between. In germline, CDR1 is SGHDN, CDR2 FVKESK. CDR3 length equals 14 residues.